The clone carrying this T cell receptor (beta chain) showed up just a few times. The antigen is unknown. The CDR3 is made up of 13 amino acids. V dropped 6 bases and J dropped 11; count of bases not matched to a gene: 11. The data stem from a study of identical twins. TCRdb analysed the 5' RACE reads with MiXCR anew, one entry per CDR3 protein. The top ten hold around 13% of the sample, which has under 900,000 distinct CDR3 sequences, about 20% seen once. Study findings and constraints: A partial confounding effect on zero-insertion analyses could come from invariant MAIT and iNKT cells.

The data also belong to a second study, concerning T cells expressing NK-cell markers. That work states: The authors derived TCR beta repertoires from sorted CD3+CD56+NKG2C+, CD3+CD56+NKG2C- and CD3+CD56-NKG2C+ T cells. Of eight sequenced donors, seven were HCMV-seropositive and one HCMV-seronegative. Specificity for HCMV among expanded NKG2C+ T cell clones was not established.

The sample taken for sequencing was PBMCs. The source is a woman under 30 in good health. The chain combines TRBV12-3 or TRBV12-4 with TRBJ2-7, with 9 bases that match TRBD1. Here the CDR3 reads CASSENPRTGEYF. CDR3 bases: TGTGCCAGCAGCGAGAACCCCAGGACAGGGGAGTACTTC.